This entry is about one T cell receptor (beta chain). Its antigen is still unknown. Sequencing targeted expressed TCRB transcripts, as all isolated RNA had been reverse transcribed. The repertoire was sequenced with immunoSEQ multiplex PCR; TCRdb's copy has only in-frame clones and lacks some. The repertoire holds over 600,000 clones, around 12% seen once, with 0.095% to 0.15% in the top ten. The record originates from a study of beta chain features in type 1 diabetes. Points from the study as a whole: Type 1 diabetes patients had VDJ junctions that carried fewer insertions and more deletions. Across all four CD4+ subsets, people with type 1 diabetes showed modestly shorter TCRB CDR3s.

Isolation of CD4+ naive, central memory, regulatory and stem cell-like memory cells was achieved by sorting via CD45RO/CCR7/CD25/CD127/CD95/CD27. The source is a man aged 25-40 years with type 1 diabetes. Input material: naive CD4+ T cells from blood.

CDR3 DNA: TGTGCCAGCAGCTACGACAGGAAAAACATTCAGTACTTC. Translation: CASSYDRKNIQYF. The chain is built from TRBV5-6 and TRBJ2-4; possible D gene TRBD1, 6 bases. The CDR3 runs 13 residues. Trimming took off 3 bases at V and 4 bases at J, with 8 bases between the two ends. CDR1 and CDR2 from the germline V gene are SGHDT and YYEEEE. Full variable domain (rest looked up from reference TRBV5-6 and TRBJ2-4): DAGVTQSPTHLIKTRGQQVTLRCSPKSGHDTVSWYQQALGQGPQFIFQYYEEEERQRGNFPDRFSGHQFPNYSSELNVNALLLGDSALYLCASSYDRKNIQYFGAGTRLSVL.